The 2 T cell receptor beta chains below come from one sample, sequenced in a study of graft-versus-host responses after intestinal transplantation listed by TCRdb under 2021. Receptors were amplified or captured by the immunoSEQ multiplex PCR assay. Entries here come from immuneACCESS through TCRdb and include only in-frame sequences with V and J called. Some clones fail to appear in such tables; in the studies checked, an unresolved V gene covers under half of the shortfall, and the cause of the remainder is unknown. This sample gives some 86,000 clones in total; around nine tenths of them show up just once. The ten largest clones represent around 6% of the sample. Per the publication, the time point label means: cells obtained before transplantation from donor or recipient. No antigen has been assigned to these receptors. Material: unstimulated CD8+ T cells sorted from spleen or lymph node cells, obtained before intestinal transplant. The receptors come from a human donor who received an intestinal transplant.

This chain joins TRBV28 and TRBJ2-3; 7 bases are a match to TRBD2. This CDR3 has 15 amino acids. Looked up from germline, CDR1 is MDHEN and CDR2 is SYDVKM. Germline trimming cut 5 bases from V and 5 bases from J; bases unmatched to any gene: 10. The CDR3 protein is CASSPTIPGGDTQYF. The CDR3 DNA reads as TGTGCCAGCAGTCCTACTATTCCGGGGGGAGATACGCAGTATTTT.

The V gene is TRBV5-6, the J gene TRBJ1-1; D ambiguous. In germline, CDR1 is SGHDT, CDR2 YYEEEE. The CDR3 length is 15 residues. The V end lost 0 bases, the J end lost 4 bases, and 13 bases lay between the germline ends. As DNA, the CDR3 is TGTGCCAGCAGCTTGGTGGCCATTTCGAGCACTGAAGCTTTCTTT. It codes for CASSLVAISSTEAFF.